Shown below are 2 T cell receptor beta chains from a single sample sequenced in a study of tumor and adjacent non-tumor tissue in lung cancer. The library came from three nested PCR rounds adapted from ARM-PCR protocols. TCRdb redid the calling of the multiplex PCR reads with MiXCR, one entry per CDR3 protein. Of 90,000 to 110,000 distinct CDR3 sequences listed, roughly 73% are singletons. The template was RNA from unsorted bulk tissue. The sequencing sample was made of lung tumor tissue. The receptors stem from an older woman with non-small cell lung cancer.

By share of the sample, this clonotype is medium-sized. The chain has TRBV28 and TRBJ2-7; D is possibly TRBD1 or TRBD2 (5 bases each). The germline CDR1 and CDR2 sequences are MDHEN and SYDVKM. Trimming left V 3 bases short and J 5 bases short, with 17 bases between. The CDR3 runs 15 residues. The CDR3 sequence: CASSFVGGSGHEQYF. The CDR3 bases are TGTGCCAGCAGTTTCGTTGGGGGATCCGGCCACGAGCAGTACTTC. Full variable domain (outside the CDR3, taken from reference TRBV28 and TRBJ2-7): DVKVTQSSRYLVKRTGEKVFLECVQDMDHENMFWYRQDPGLGLRLIYFSYDVKMKEKGDIPEGYSVSREKKERFSLILESASTNQTSMYLCASSFVGGSGHEQYFGPGTRLTVT.

This clonotype has only one observation. This may be a read error: a much more frequent sequence differs by one nucleotide. V and J are TRBV14 and TRBJ1-1, with D perhaps TRBD1 (6 bases). CDR3 length: 14 amino acids. Trimming stripped 4 bases from V and 6 bases from J, with 15 bases between. Germline CDR1 SGHDN, CDR2 FVKESK. The CDR3 DNA follows: TGTGCCAGCAGCCTCACAGGGAGCATCGCTGAAGCTTTCTTT. It translates to CASSLTGSIAEAFF.